The present entry profiles one T cell receptor beta chain with its context. It lacks a known antigen. Per-base quality was not reported, and no clone a single base away is much larger than it. Using the deep immunoSEQ assay, multiplex PCR amplified TCR CDR3 regions from genomic DNA. Genomic DNA extracted from each cell subset was distributed evenly over all wells of several immunoSEQ 96-well plates, and each plate served as one replicate. For sorted subsets, 150 to 250 ng of genomic DNA, equivalent to 25,000 to 35,000 T cell genomes, went into each replicate PCR. Purified libraries were quantified with a Qubit 3.0 fluorometer, sized on a Bioanalyzer 2100, and re-quantified with the KAPA Library Quantification kit. A separate single-read 150-cycle Illumina NextSeq 550 flow cell was used to sequence each immunoSEQ 96-well plate. Per the original workflow: The immunoSEQ output contained only junctional sequences without quality scores, so filtering could not match that applied to full-length reads. Sequences were annotated with PyIR, a Python wrapper for IgBLAST v1.9, using IMGT germline references to assign V/J genes and CDR3. Reads were filtered out if the reads had weak V/J assignments (E-value above 1e-6), no CDR3, stop codons, out-of-frame junctions, or ambiguous translated residues. V3J clonotypes were defined as sequences sharing the same inferred V gene, J gene, and CDR3 amino acid sequence. The percentage overlap between two repertoires was calculated by dividing the number of shared unique clonotypes by the size of the smaller repertoire. Repertoire richness was assessed with RTK rarefaction, the Chao1 estimator, and Recon v2.1 estimates of unobserved clonotypes. OLGA was used to compute generation probabilities for all TCRbeta clonotypes that the gDNA method yielded from several donors. TCRdb limited this immuneACCESS table to in-frame rearrangements with V and J called. A share of clones is missing; checked studies link under half to unresolved V genes, and the rest is unexplained. The V and J calls and clone size were taken over from that table, and D and trimming were inferred from the DNA. The sample profile shows 1.4 million to 1.5 million clones; approximately 96% of them were found once. The ten biggest clones cover approximately 1% of the sample.

Reading the germline V gene gives CDR1 MDHEN and CDR2 SYDVKM. Between the V and J ends, shortened by 11 bases and 3 bases respectively, the junction contains 20 bases. The cysteine opens and the phenylalanine closes a CDR3 of 14 amino acids. Only the CDR3 DNA stays, 42 bases, in frame from base 1. Donors were healthy HIV-negative adults with no recently reported acute infections or vaccinations. Every donor was a Caucasian adult residing in Nashville, Tennessee, USA. CD4+ T cells were enriched through magnetic negative selection, after which naive cells were positively selected on CD45RA and the remaining negative fraction served as the memory subset. Blood was obtained by leukapheresis, after which PBMCs were separated by Ficoll-Histopaque density gradient centrifugation and cryopreserved in liquid nitrogen vapor phase. Analytical flow cytometry was used to check the purity and quantity of every magnetically sorted T cell population. Each sorted fraction had its genomic DNA isolated and then quantified by UV absorbance on a Nanodrop 2000c.

This entry belongs to a study of shared clonotypes between healthy human individuals (dated by TCRdb to 2020 to 2022). For the wider study: The cohort included three men and a couple of women between 18 and 49 years of age. For each donor, three plates each were used for CD4 naive and CD4 memory, two plates were used for CD8 naive, and one plate was used for CD8 memory. Blood TCR repertoires of roughly 5 healthy adults were deeply sequenced to estimate repertoire size and the extent of clonotype sharing between individuals. Different laboratories and diverse techniques were used to prepare libraries and sequence TCR repertoires, to increase sequencing depth and limit assay-specific biases. Between about 0.94 and 10 billion PBMCs per donor were obtained by leukapheresis.

General conclusions and limits of the study: Only blood was sampled, and tissue TCR repertoires likely differ from those in blood. Sharing across a few donors was observed for roughly 5% of naive CD4, 3.5% of naive CD8, 2% to 2.5% of memory CD4, and around 0.4% of memory CD8 clonotypes. Even with the large sequencing depth, rarefaction of the sorted-subset datasets indicated that sequencing was incomplete. Pairwise subsampling indicated that sequencing depth was expected to affect the degree of clonotype sharing among donors. Compared with non-shared clonotypes, the clonotypes found in all four sorted-subset donors had higher generation probabilities. The small number of donors limited the genetic and exposure-history diversity represented. Larger estimated clonotype richness was generally found for naive subsets than for memory subsets.

The receptor chain draws on TRBV28 and TRBJ2-7, with the D call perhaps TRBD1 or TRBD2, each one matching 5 bases. The receptor was isolated from a young man in good health. The sample comprised naive CD4+ T cells sorted from blood. The cell subset or site label on this specimen signifies: CD45RA+ positively selected. For the CDR3, the sequence is CASLWGPGDYEQYF. The DNA sequence is TGTGCCTCTCTCTGGGGACCCGGCGACTACGAGCAGTACTTC.